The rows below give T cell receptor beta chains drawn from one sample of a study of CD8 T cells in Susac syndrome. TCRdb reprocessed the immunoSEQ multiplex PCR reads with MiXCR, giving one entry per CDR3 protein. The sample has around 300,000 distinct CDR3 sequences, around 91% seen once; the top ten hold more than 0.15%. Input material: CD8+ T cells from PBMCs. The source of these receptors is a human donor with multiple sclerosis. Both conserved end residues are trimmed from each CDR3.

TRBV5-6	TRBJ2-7	ASSLVEQKNEQY
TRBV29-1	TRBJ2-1	SAGGGTPGYNEQF
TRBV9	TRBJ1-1	ASSVGVTVRADTEAF
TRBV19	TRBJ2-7	ASSTFYEQY
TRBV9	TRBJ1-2	ASADRVYGYT
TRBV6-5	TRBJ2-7	ASSYSLSSGRNEQY
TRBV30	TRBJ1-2	AWSVPNREDYGYT
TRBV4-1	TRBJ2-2	ASSQGSYTGELF
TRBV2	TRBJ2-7	ASSDNRPSSYEQY
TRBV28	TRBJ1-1	ASSPRVNTEAF
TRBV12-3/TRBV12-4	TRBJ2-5	ASSGRYQETQY
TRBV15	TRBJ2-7	ATSREPGNYEQY
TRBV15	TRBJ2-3	ATSREHPGLSETDTQY
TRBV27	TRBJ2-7	ASFGSGGYEQY
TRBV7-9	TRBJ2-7	ASSSMYEQY
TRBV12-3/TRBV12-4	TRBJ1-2	ASSWVHRDPYGYT
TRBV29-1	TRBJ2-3	SVENERGRTDTQY
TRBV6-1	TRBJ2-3	ASSPDTDLTDTQY
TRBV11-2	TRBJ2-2	ASSSVPGGVNTGELF
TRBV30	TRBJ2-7	AWSVPAGGPREQY
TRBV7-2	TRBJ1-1	ASSPIGVNTEAF
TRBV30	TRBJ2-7	AWSGLGSGVYEQY
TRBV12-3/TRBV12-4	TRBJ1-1	ASSLAVTGLDTEAF
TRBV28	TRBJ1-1	ASSGGLNTEAF
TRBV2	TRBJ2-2	ASRSSGETGELF
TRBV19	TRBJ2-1	ASSIVAGTNEQF
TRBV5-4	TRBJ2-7	ASRDRGIYEQY
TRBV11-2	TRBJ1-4	ASSLGFGIDNEKLF
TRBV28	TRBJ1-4	ASSPGQRRRNERLF
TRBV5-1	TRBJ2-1	ASSDLGSPYNEQF
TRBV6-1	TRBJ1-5	ASQYSNQPQH
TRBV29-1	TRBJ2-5	SVETSWGETQY
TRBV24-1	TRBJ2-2	ATSDTSGGNTGELF
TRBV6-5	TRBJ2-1	ASTALNEQF
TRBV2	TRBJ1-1	ASSVETGEMNTEAF
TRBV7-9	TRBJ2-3	ASSLASGGPRDTQY
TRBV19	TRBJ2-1	ASSNPGTGYNEQF
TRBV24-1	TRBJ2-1	ATSALAGKYNEQF
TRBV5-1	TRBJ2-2	ASSLARASPNTGELF
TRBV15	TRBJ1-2	ATSRAGTNYGYT
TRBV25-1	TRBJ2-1	ASSERSLPGEQF
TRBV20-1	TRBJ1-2	SAPRGGNYGYT
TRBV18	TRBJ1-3	ASSPWTSEGSSGNTIY
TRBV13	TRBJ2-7	ASSFRDVFRTSEQY
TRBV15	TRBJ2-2	ATSSGDFPYNTGELF
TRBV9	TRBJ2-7	ASSGAQGHLYEQY
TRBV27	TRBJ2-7	ASSLSSAGGYEQY
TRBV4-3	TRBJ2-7	ASSQERTGAYEQY
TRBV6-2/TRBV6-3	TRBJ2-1	ASTLLPGGPDEQF
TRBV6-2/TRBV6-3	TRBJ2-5	ASTLLIGVQETQY